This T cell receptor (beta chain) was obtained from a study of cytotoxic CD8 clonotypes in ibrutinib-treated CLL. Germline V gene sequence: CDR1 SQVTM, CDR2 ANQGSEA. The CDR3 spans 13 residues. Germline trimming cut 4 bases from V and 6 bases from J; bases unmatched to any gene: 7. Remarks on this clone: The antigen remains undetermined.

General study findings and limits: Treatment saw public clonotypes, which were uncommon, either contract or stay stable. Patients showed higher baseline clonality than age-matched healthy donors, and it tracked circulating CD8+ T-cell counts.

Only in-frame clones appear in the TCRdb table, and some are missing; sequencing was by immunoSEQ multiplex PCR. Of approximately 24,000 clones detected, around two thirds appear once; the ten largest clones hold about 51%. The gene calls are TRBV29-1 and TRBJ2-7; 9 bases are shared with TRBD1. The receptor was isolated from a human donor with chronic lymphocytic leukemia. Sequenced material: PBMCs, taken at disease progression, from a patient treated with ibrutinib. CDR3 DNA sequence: TGCAGCGTTGGGGGACAGGGTGGGGGCGAGCAGTACTTC. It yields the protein CSVGGQGGGEQYF.